Only a few counts were recorded for the clone carrying this TCR beta chain. As yet, its antigen is unknown. This specimen belongs to a study of T cell repertoires in cytomegalovirus infection. About the study: Based on public TCR beta signatures, there were indications of CMV infection and of a matching HLA type. Findings and caveats of the study: What dominated the ex vivo response were HLA-C-restricted CMV-specific TCR beta clonotypes.

V was shortened by 6 bases and J by 3 bases, with 14 bases between the two germline ends. CDR3 length: 15 amino acids. One entry per CDR3 protein results from TCRdb running MiXCR on the reads. The repertoire holds approximately 700,000 distinct CDR3 sequences, with roughly 35% as singletons. The clonotype comes from a human donor in good health (CMV status not recorded). Some clones in this sample may be carry-over from other donors' samples. The chain is built from TRBV12-3 or TRBV12-4 and TRBJ1-4; no reliable D call. Sequencing used PBMCs. CDR3 region: CASRAPGVPNEKLFF. CDR3 nucleotide sequence: TGTGCCAGCAGGGCCCCCGGGGTTCCTAATGAAAAACTGTTTTTT.